This passage covers 11 T cell receptor beta chains from one sample sequenced in a study of PD-1 blockade in classical Hodgkin lymphoma. Time point indicated: cycle 4 day 1 (C4D1), after more than five weeks of nivolumab. Each of the patients experienced relapse following autologous stem cell transplantation, and their brentuximab vedotin exposure differed. Out of thawed PBMCs, magnetic negative selection purified CD4+ T cells. Data came from immunoSEQ multiplex PCR; TCRdb stores just in-frame clones and leaves some out. The top ten clones hold roughly 0.48% of a sample with fewer than 35,000 clones, about 88% of them seen once. Source: CD4+ T cells from blood, taken before the fourth cycle of nivolumab. These receptor sequences come from a human donor with classical Hodgkin lymphoma.

The CDR3 DNA reads TGTGCCAGCACCTTCGATGGCTACACCTTC. Amino acid sequence: CASTFDGYTF. The chain links TRBV7-9 to TRBJ1-2, with unresolved D. The germline V gene encodes CDR1 SEHNR and CDR2 FQNEAQ (reference sequence). CDR3 length equals 10 residues. The germline V and J ends were trimmed by 7 bases and 6 bases, with 6 bases remaining between them.

V usage is TRBV5-8 and J usage is TRBJ2-7; D gene unclear. The CDR3 is 13 amino acids. Germline V gene data show CDR1 as SGHTS and CDR2 as YDEGEE. V lost 4 bases, J lost 2 bases, and 10 bases lay in between. The CDR3 here is CASSPNRPYEQYF. Written as DNA, the CDR3 is TGTGCCAGCAGCCCCAACCGACCCTACGAGCAGTACTTC.

The chain recombines TRBV28 with TRBJ2-7, with D maybe TRBD2 (5 bases). CDR3 length equals 15 residues. Per the germline V gene, CDR1 is MDHEN and CDR2 is SYDVKM. V lost 7 bases and J lost 2, with 18 bases in between. The CDR3 loop reads CASTGRASFTYEQYF. The CDR3 DNA sequence: TGTGCCAGCACGGGTAGGGCTAGCTTCACCTACGAGCAGTACTTC.

The genes are TRBV7-2 and TRBJ1-1; no reliable D call. The CDR3 totals 14 residues. The V gene's germline CDR1 is SGHTA and CDR2 FQGNSA. V lost 1 base to trimming and J lost 8 bases, with 14 bases between them. The CDR3 sequence is CASSLDRGAAEAFF. The DNA of the CDR3 is TGTGCCAGCAGCTTAGATAGAGGCGCAGCGGAAGCTTTCTTT.

The chain employs TRBV5-6 and TRBJ1-2, with TRBD1 as a possible D gene (5 bases). Germline values: CDR1 SGHDT, CDR2 YYEEEE. V lost 0 bases, J lost 3 bases, and 6 bases lay in between. The CDR3 has 13 residues. CDR3 nucleotide sequence: TGTGCCAGCAGCTTGGCGGGGGACTATGGCTACACCTTC. Translating it yields CASSLAGDYGYTF.

This sequence joins TRBV27 and TRBJ2-3, with 11 bases fitting TRBD2. CDR1 MNHEY and CDR2 SMNVEV come from the germline V gene (reference sequence). This CDR3 has 19 amino acids. V dropped 3 bases and J dropped 2; count of bases not matched to a gene: 13. Written as DNA, the CDR3 is TGTGCCAGCAGTTTTCGACCTTCCCGACTAGCGGGGATCACAGATACGCAGTATTTT. Its protein product is CASSFRPSRLAGITDTQYF.

The V call is TRBV19, the J call TRBJ1-1; 8 nucleotides match TRBD1. The CDR3 has 18 residues. V dropped 5 bases and J dropped 0; count of bases not matched to a gene: 14. Germline lookup yields CDR1 LNHDA and CDR2 SQIVND (reference sequence). The CDR3 is CASSPNRDRHILNTEAFF. CDR3 nucleotides: TGTGCCAGTAGTCCAAACCGGGACAGGCATATTTTGAACACTGAAGCTTTCTTT.

This chain joins TRBV4-2 and TRBJ1-6; 7 bases map to TRBD1. The CDR3 consists of 15 residues. Germline CDR1 reads LGHNA; CDR2 reads YNFKEQ. V lost 5 bases to trimming and J lost 5 bases; unmatched junction nucleotides: 6. The CDR3 nucleotides are TGTGCCAGCAGCGCCCGGGACAGCGATAATTCACCCCTCCACTTT. The encoded protein is CASSARDSDNSPLHF.

The chain couples TRBV5-8 to TRBJ2-1; D possibly uses TRBD1 or TRBD2 (5 bases each). Germline CDR1 SGHTS, CDR2 YDEGEE. This CDR3 is 14 amino acids long. V lost 6 bases and J 3 bases, leaving 13 bases between the germline ends. The CDR3 coding sequence is TGTGCCAGCACGGGACCGTCCTTCTACAATGAGCAGTTCTTC. Translating it yields CASTGPSFYNEQFF.

The rearrangement uses TRBV18 and TRBJ2-1; unclear D gene. The V end was cut by 0 bases, the J end by 0 bases, with 15 bases between. CDR1 and CDR2 (germline): KGHSH, LQKENI. This CDR3 comprises 18 residues. This CDR3 reads CASSPPGRLLSSYNEQFF. The CDR3 DNA follows: TGTGCCAGCTCACCACCGGGTAGGCTCCTTAGCTCCTACAATGAGCAGTTCTTC.

This chain joins TRBV19 and TRBJ1-2; a possible D gene is TRBD1 (5 bases). V lost 2 bases and J lost 6, with 16 bases in between. The CDR3 consists of 15 residues. Germline CDR1 reads LNHDA; CDR2 reads SQIVND (reference sequence). This CDR3 is CASSILGQNLHGYTF. The DNA for the CDR3 is TGTGCCAGTAGTATATTGGGGCAGAACTTACATGGCTACACCTTC.